The 10 T cell receptor beta chains given below trace back to one sample, sequenced in a study of control samples from healthy donors and cancer patients. The protocol was immunoSEQ multiplex PCR, while the TCRdb copy is restricted to in-frame clones and leaves out a portion. This table has about 160,000 clones, approximately 90% appearing once. The sample consisted of blood. The receptor source for this set is a woman aged 25-40 years in good health.

The rearrangement uses TRBV6-6 and TRBJ2-7; possibly TRBD1 or TRBD2 for D (6 bases each). Germline loops: CDR1 MNHNY, CDR2 SVGAGI (reference sequence). Trimming took off 6 bases at V and 7 bases at J, with 19 bases between the two ends. This CDR3 region has 14 residues. In DNA form, the CDR3 reads TGTGCCAGCAGGGGCTCCTGGGGGGCGTGGGAGCAGTACTTC. Residues: CASRGSWGAWEQYF.

V and J are TRBV5-6 and TRBJ1-1; 8 bases agree with TRBD1. CDR3 length: 14 amino acids. The J segment lost 7 bases and the V segment lost 2 bases, leaving 7 bases of the junction unmatched. Germline values: CDR1 SGHDT, CDR2 YYEEEE. In nucleotides, the CDR3 is TGTGCCAGCAGCTTCTGGACAGGGCGGTATGAAGCTTTCTTT. Translation gives CASSFWTGRYEAFF.

In the case of this clone: The junction departs from the called germline gene at one end, perhaps through a read error. V usage is TRBV4-1 and J usage is TRBJ1-2; TRBD1 might be the D (5 bases). This CDR3 spans 14 amino acids. CDR1 and CDR2 from the germline V gene are MGHRA and YSYEKL. CDR3 residues: CAGSHGGKNYGYTF. Here the CDR3 DNA reads TGCGCCGGCAGCCACGGGGGGAAAAACTATGGCTACACCTTC.

The chain combines TRBV19 with TRBJ2-1, with D unclear. The germline V gene has CDR1 LNHDA and CDR2 SQIVND (reference sequence). The ends were cut back, 3 bases at V and 5 bases at J, with 8 bases in the middle. This CDR3 is 13 amino acids long. The CDR3 reads CASSIGRNNEQFF. CDR3 in DNA: TGTGCCAGTAGTATTGGCAGGAACAATGAGCAGTTCTTC. Combining the CDR3 with reference TRBV19 and TRBJ2-1 gives the whole variable domain DGGITQSPKYLFRKEGQNVTLSCEQNLNHDAMYWYRQDPGQGLRLIYYSQIVNDFQKGDIAEGYSVSREKKESFPLTVTSAQKNPTAFYLCASSIGRNNEQFFGPGTRLTVL.

The gene calls are TRBV10-3 and TRBJ1-2, with 9 bases that match TRBD1. V lost 4 bases and J lost 4; bases outside the gene matches: 10. This CDR3 has 16 amino acids. Germline CDR1 and CDR2: ENHRY and SYGVKD. The CDR3 sequence is CAISVATGQGSYGYTF. The CDR3 bases are TGTGCCATCAGTGTAGCCACGGGACAGGGCTCCTATGGCTACACCTTC.

The chain carries TRBV28 and TRBJ2-7; 7 bases fit TRBD1. The V gene end was trimmed by 6 bases and the J gene end by 3 bases; junction bases not matched to a gene: 11. Germline V CDR1 and CDR2: MDHEN, SYDVKM. The CDR3 loop spans 15 amino acids. The CDR3 DNA sequence: TGTGCCAGCAGCTACAGGGGCCCGCTCAACTACGAGCAGTACTTC. It specifies CASSYRGPLNYEQYF.

This clone has a single count. This chain links TRBV5-8 with TRBJ2-5; 7 bases line up with TRBD1. The CDR3 sequence is 14 residues long. The trim removed 4 bases at V and 5 bases at J, leaving 8 bases unmatched. Germline V gives CDR1 SGHTS, CDR2 YDEGEE. This CDR3 is CASSHATGLETQYF. In DNA, the CDR3 is TGTGCCAGCAGCCATGCGACAGGGCTGGAGACCCAGTACTTC.

This CDR3 is CASSIDLPGAGVYEQYF. CDR3 DNA sequence: TGTGCCAGTAGTATAGATCTCCCGGGGGCGGGAGTTTACGAGCAGTACTTC. The rearrangement joins TRBV19 to TRBJ2-7; D perhaps matches TRBD2 (7 bases). V dropped 0 bases and J dropped 4 bases, with 19 bases sitting between them. Per germline, CDR1 LNHDA and CDR2 SQIVND (reference sequence). The CDR3 spans 17 residues. The full variable domain, its missing parts supplied by reference TRBV19 and TRBJ2-7, is DGGITQSPKYLFRKEGQNVTLSCEQNLNHDAMYWYRQDPGQGLRLIYYSQIVNDFQKGDIAEGYSVSREKKESFPLTVTSAQKNPTAFYLCASSIDLPGAGVYEQYFGPGTRLTVT.

The V gene is TRBV29-1, the J gene TRBJ2-1; 7 positions agree with TRBD2. V was pared by 3 bases and J by 9 bases, with 2 bases of the junction left unmatched. From germline, CDR1 is SQVTM and CDR2 ANQGSEA. The CDR3 is 11 residues long. DNA for the CDR3: TGCAGCGTTGAGGGACTACTTGAGCAGTTCTTC. Translation: CSVEGLLEQFF.

Details on this clone: At the DNA level, this CDR3 is encoded by other sequences in the same sample as well. The chain couples TRBV5-8 to TRBJ1-2; 8 bases are a match to TRBD1. The CDR3 sequence is 15 residues long. CDR1 and CDR2 from the germline V gene are SGHTS and YDEGEE. Trimming cost V 2 bases and J 8 bases; bases outside gene matches: 11. The CDR3 DNA sequence: TGTGCCAGCAGCTTTCGTCTCCAGGGGGCGGGGGGCTACACCTTC. It specifies CASSFRLQGAGGYTF.